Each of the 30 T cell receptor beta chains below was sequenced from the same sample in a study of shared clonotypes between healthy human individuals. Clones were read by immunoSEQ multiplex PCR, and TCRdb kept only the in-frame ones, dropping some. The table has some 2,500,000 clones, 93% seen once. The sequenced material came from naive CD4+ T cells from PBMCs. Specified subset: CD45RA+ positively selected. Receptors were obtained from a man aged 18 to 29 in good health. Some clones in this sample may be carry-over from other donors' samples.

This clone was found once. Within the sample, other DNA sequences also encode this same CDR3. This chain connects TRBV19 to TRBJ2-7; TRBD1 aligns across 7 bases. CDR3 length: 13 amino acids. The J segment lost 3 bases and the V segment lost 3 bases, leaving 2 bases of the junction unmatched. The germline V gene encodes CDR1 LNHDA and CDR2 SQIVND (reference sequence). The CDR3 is CASSIDRDYEQYF. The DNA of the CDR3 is TGTGCCAGTAGTATCGACAGGGACTACGAGCAGTACTTC.

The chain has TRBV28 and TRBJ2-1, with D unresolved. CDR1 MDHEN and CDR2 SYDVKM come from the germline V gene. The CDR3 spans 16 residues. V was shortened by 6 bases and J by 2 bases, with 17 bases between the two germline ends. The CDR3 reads CASSYPSFRPYNEQFF. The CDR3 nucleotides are TGTGCCAGCAGCTACCCAAGCTTCCGCCCCTACAATGAGCAGTTCTTC.

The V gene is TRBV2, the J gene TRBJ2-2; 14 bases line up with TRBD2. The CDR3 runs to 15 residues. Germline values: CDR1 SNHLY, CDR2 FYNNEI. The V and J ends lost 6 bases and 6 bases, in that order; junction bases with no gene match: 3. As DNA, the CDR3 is TGTGCCAGCAGGGGACTAGCGGGAGAGCCCGGGGAGCTGTTTTTT. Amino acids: CASRGLAGEPGELFF.

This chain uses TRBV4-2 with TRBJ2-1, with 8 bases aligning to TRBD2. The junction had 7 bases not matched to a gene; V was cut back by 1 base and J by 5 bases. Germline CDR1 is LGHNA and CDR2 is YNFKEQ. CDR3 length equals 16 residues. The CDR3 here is CASSQVTSGIDNEQFF. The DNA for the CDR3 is TGTGCCAGCAGCCAAGTAACTAGCGGCATCGACAATGAGCAGTTCTTC.

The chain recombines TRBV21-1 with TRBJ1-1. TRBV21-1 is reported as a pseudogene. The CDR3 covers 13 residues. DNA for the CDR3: TGTGCCAGCAGCCGGGCCTCTAACACTGAAGCTTTCTTT. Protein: CASSRASNTEAFF.

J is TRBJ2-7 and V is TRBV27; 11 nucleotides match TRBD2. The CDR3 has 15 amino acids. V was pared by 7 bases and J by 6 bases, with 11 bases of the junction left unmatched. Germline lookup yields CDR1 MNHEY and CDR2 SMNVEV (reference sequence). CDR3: CASKRLAGGPGEQYF. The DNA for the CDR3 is TGTGCCAGCAAGCGTCTAGCGGGAGGCCCGGGCGAGCAGTACTTC.

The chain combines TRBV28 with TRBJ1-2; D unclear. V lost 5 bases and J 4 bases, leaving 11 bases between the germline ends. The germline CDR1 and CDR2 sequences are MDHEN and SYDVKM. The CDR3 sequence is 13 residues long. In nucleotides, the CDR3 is TGTGCCAGCAGTGTAGGGATGGCCTATGGCTACACCTTC. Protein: CASSVGMAYGYTF.

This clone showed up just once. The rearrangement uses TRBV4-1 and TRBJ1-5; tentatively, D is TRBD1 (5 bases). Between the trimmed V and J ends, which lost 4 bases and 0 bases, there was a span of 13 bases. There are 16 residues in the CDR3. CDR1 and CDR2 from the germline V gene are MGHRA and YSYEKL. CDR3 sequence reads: CASSLRDGYSNQPQHF. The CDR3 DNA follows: TGCGCCAGCAGCCTCCGGGACGGCTATAGCAATCAGCCCCAGCATTTT.

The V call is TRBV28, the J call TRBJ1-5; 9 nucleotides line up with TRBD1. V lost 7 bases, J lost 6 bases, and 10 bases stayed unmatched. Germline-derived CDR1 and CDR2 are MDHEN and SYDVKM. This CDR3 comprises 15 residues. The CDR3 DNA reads TGTGCCAGCAAATCCGGGACAGGGTTCGGTCAGCCCCAGCATTTT. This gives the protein CASKSGTGFGQPQHF. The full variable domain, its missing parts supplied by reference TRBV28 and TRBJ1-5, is DVKVTQSSRYLVKRTGEKVFLECVQDMDHENMFWYRQDPGLGLRLIYFSYDVKMKEKGDIPEGYSVSREKKERFSLILESASTNQTSMYLCASKSGTGFGQPQHFGDGTRLSIL.

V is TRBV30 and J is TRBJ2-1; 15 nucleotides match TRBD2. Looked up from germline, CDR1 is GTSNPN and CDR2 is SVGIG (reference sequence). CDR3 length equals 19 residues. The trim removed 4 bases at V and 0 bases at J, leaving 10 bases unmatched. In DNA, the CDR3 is TGTGCCTGGAACCTCGGGACTAGCGGGAGGCAGAGCTCCTACAATGAGCAGTTCTTC. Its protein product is CAWNLGTSGRQSSYNEQFF. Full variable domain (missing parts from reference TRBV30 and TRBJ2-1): SQTIHQWPATLVQPVGSPLSLECTVEGTSNPNLYWYRQAAGRGLQLLFYSVGIGQISSEVPQNLSASRPQDRQFILSSKKLLLSDSGFYLCAWNLGTSGRQSSYNEQFFGPGTRLTVL.

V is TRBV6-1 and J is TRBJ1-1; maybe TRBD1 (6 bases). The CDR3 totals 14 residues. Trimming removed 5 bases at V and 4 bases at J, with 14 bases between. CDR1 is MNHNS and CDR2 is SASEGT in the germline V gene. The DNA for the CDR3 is TGTGCCAGCAGTTTTCTCCAGGGGAGCACTGAAGCTTTCTTT. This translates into CASSFLQGSTEAFF.

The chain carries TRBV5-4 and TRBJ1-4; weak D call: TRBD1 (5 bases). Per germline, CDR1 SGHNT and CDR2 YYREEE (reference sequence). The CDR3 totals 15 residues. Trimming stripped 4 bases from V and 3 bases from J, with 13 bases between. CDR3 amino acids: CASSAYGDANEKLFF. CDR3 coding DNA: TGTGCCAGCAGCGCCTACGGGGACGCTAATGAAAAACTGTTTTTT.

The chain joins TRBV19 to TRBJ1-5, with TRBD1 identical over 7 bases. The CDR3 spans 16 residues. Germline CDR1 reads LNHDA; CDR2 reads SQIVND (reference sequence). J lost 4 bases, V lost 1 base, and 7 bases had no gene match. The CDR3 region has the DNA TGTGCCAGTAGTATAGGGGTGCAGGGGGGAAATCAGCCCCAGCATTTT. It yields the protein CASSIGVQGGNQPQHF. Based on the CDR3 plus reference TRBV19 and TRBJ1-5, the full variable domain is DGGITQSPKYLFRKEGQNVTLSCEQNLNHDAMYWYRQDPGQGLRLIYYSQIVNDFQKGDIAEGYSVSREKKESFPLTVTSAQKNPTAFYLCASSIGVQGGNQPQHFGDGTRLSIL.

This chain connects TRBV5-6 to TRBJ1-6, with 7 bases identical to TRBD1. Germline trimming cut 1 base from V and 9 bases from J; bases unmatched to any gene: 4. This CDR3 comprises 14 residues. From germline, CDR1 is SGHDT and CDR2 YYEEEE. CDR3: CASSLPGGGSPLHF. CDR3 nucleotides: TGTGCCAGCAGCTTGCCAGGGGGAGGTTCACCCCTCCACTTT. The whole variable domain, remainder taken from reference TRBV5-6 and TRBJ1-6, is DAGVTQSPTHLIKTRGQQVTLRCSPKSGHDTVSWYQQALGQGPQFIFQYYEEEERQRGNFPDRFSGHQFPNYSSELNVNALLLGDSALYLCASSLPGGGSPLHFGNGTRLTVT.

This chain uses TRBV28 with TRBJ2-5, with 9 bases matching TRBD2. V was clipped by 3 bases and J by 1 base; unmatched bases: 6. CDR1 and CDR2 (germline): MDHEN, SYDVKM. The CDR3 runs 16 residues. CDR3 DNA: TGTGCCAGCAGTTTGGGGCTAGCGGGACCCCAAGAGACCCAGTACTTC. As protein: CASSLGLAGPQETQYF.

The CDR3 loop reads CASSLQQGREAFF. The CDR3 region has the DNA TGTGCCAGCAGTCTCCAACAGGGGCGTGAAGCTTTCTTT. This chain uses TRBV11-2 with TRBJ1-1, with 7 bases aligning to TRBD1. Germline assignment: CDR1 SGHAT and CDR2 FQNNGV. This CDR3 is built from 13 residues. V lost 6 bases to trimming and J lost 7 bases; unmatched junction nucleotides: 8.

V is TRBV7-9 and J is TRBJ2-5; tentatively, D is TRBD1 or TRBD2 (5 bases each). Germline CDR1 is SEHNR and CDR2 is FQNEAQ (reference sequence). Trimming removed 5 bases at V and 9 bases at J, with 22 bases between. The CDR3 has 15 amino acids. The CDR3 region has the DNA TGTGCCAGCAGCCTCTTGGGGGTAAACGGCGAGGCCCAGTACTTC. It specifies CASSLLGVNGEAQYF.

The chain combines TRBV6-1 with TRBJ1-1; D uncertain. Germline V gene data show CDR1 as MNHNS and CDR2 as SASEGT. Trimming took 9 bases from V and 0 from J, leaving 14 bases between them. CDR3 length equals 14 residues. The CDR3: CASAWQNMNTEAFF. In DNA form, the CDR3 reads TGTGCCAGTGCGTGGCAGAACATGAACACTGAAGCTTTCTTT.

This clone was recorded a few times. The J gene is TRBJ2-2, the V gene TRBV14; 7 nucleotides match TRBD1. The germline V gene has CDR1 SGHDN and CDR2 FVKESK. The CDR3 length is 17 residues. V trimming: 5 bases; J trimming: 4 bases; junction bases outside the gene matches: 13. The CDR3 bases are TGTGCCAGCAGCGGGCGACGGAAGGGGGCGAGCACCGGGGAGCTGTTTTTT. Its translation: CASSGRRKGASTGELFF.

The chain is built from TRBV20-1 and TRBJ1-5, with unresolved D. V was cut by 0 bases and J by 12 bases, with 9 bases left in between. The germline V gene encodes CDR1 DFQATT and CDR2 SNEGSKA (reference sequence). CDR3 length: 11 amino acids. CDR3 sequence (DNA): TGCAGTGCTAGAGATCAGTGGGTCCAGCATTTT. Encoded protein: CSARDQWVQHF.

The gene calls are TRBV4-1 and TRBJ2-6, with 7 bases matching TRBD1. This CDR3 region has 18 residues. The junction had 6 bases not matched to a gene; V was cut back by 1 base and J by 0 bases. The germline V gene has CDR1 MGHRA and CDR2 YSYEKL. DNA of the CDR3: TGCGCCAGCAGCCAAGGACAGGGTAGGGGCTCTGGGGCCAACGTCCTGACTTTC. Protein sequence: CASSQGQGRGSGANVLTF.

The CDR3 reads CASSSSGTSGEGTQYF. Here the CDR3 DNA reads TGTGCCAGCAGTTCATCCGGGACTAGCGGCGAGGGTACGCAGTATTTT. The gene calls are TRBV28 and TRBJ2-3; 11 bases map to TRBD2. Looked up from germline, CDR1 is MDHEN and CDR2 is SYDVKM. V gave up 4 bases and J gave up 8 bases; unmatched junction bases: 11. The CDR3 is 16 residues long.

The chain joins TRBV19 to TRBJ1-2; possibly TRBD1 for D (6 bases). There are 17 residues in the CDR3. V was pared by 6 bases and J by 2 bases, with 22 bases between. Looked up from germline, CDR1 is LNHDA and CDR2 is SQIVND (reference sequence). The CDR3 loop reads CASSPLTGPRTNYGYTF. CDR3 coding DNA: TGTGCCAGTAGCCCCTTGACAGGCCCCAGGACGAACTATGGCTACACCTTC.

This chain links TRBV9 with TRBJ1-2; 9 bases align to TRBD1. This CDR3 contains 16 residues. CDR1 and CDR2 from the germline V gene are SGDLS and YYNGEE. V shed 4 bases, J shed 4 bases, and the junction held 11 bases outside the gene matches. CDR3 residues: CASSPMSGDRVYGYTF. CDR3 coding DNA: TGTGCCAGCAGCCCGATGTCTGGGGACAGGGTCTATGGCTACACCTTC.

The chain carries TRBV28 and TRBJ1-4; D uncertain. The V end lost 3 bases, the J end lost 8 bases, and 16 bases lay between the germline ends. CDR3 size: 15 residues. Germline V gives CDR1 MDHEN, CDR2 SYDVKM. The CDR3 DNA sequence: TGTGCCAGCAGTTTGGCAGCCGCCGAGAGAGAAAAACTGTTTTTT. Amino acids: CASSLAAAEREKLFF. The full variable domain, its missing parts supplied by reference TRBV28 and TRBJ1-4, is DVKVTQSSRYLVKRTGEKVFLECVQDMDHENMFWYRQDPGLGLRLIYFSYDVKMKEKGDIPEGYSVSREKKERFSLILESASTNQTSMYLCASSLAAAEREKLFFGSGTQLSVL.

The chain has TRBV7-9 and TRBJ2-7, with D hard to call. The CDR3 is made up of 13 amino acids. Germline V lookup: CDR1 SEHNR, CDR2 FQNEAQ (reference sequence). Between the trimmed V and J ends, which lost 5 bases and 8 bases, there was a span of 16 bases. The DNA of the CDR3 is TGTGCCAGCAGCACGGGTCCCCTTGTGCAGCAGTACTTC. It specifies CASSTGPLVQQYF.

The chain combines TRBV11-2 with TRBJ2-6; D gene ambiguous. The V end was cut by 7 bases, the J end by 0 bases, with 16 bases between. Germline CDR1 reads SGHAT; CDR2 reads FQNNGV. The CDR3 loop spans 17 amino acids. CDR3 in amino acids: CASTSDGASSGANVLTF. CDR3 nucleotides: TGTGCCAGCACTTCCGATGGTGCAAGCTCTGGGGCCAACGTCCTGACTTTC.

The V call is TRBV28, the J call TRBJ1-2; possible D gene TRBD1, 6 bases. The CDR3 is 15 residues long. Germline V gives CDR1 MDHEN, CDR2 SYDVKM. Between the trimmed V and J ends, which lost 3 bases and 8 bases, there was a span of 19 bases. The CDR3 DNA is TGTGCCAGCAGTTTGGGGACAAAGGGGGTGGAGGGCTACACCTTC. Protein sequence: CASSLGTKGVEGYTF.

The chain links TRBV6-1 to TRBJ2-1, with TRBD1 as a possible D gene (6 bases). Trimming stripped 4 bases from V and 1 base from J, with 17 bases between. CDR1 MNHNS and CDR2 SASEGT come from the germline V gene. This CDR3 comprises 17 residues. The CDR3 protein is CASSGGTPVRSYNEQFF. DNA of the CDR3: TGTGCCAGCAGTGGAGGGACACCGGTTCGATCCTACAATGAGCAGTTCTTC.

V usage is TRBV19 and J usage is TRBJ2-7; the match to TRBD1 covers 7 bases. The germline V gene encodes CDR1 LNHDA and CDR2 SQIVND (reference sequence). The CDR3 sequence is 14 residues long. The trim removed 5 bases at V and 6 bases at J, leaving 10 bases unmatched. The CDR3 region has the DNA TGTGCCAGTAGTGTCACAGGGGTTGACTCCGAGCAGTACTTC. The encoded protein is CASSVTGVDSEQYF.